This T cell receptor beta chain was observed in a study of OX40 agonist ivuxolimab in advanced cancers. Trimming removed 5 bases from V and 1 base from J, with 9 bases in between. The CDR3 extends over 14 amino acids. Germline lookup yields CDR1 SEHNR and CDR2 FQNEAQ (reference sequence). The protocol was immunoSEQ multiplex PCR, while the TCRdb copy is restricted to in-frame clones and leaves out a portion. The repertoire includes tens of thousands of clones, 90% to 95% of them detected once, and 24% sits in the top ten. This clonotype was sampled from an adult with an advanced solid tumor such as melanoma, head and neck, liver or kidney cancer. The chain carries TRBV7-9 and TRBJ1-5; D is unclear. The source material was CD4+ or CD8+ T cells sorted from blood, sampled in a trial of the OX40 agonist ivuxolimab. CDR3 sequence: CASSLGESNQPQHF. CDR3 coding DNA: TGTGCCAGCAGCCTCGGGGAGAGCAATCAGCCCCAGCATTTT.